Sequencing of this T cell receptor (beta chain) was carried out in a study of T cells in localized non-small cell lung cancer. Study observations and caveats: There was an association of higher blood T cell density with longer overall survival.

Remarks on this clone: The antigen is undetermined.

V lost 7 bases to trimming and J lost 4 bases, with 16 bases between them. The CDR3 has 14 residues. Looked up from germline, CDR1 is MDHEN and CDR2 is SYDVKM. TCRdb's table, derived via immunoSEQ multiplex PCR, lists solely in-frame clones and lacks some. Of roughly 5,800 clones listed, under 30% are singletons. The chain couples TRBV28 to TRBJ1-1; D unresolved. Sequencing was performed on lung tumor tissue, taken before any cancer treatment. This clonotype was sampled from a female donor of 60 years or more with stage I lung adenocarcinoma. The CDR3 is CASNRDLLGTEAFF. The CDR3 bases are TGTGCCAGCAATCGTGACCTTCTGGGCACTGAAGCTTTCTTT.